This T cell receptor beta chain is from a study of response to subunit inactivated influenza vaccine. In its sample, this clonotype was seen once. From the RT-PCR reads, TCRdb called clonotypes with MiXCR, one entry per CDR3 protein. The sample lists roughly 550,000 distinct CDR3 sequences; under 30% were seen once. This same sample was also part of a study on T cells expressing NK-cell markers. As reported in that work: Synthesis of TCR beta cDNA relied on 5'RACE template switching carrying UMIs. Seven of the eight sequenced donors were classified as HCMV-seropositive, and one was classified as seronegative. An anti-gamma-delta TCR antibody was added in several experiments. It restricted sorting to alpha-beta TCR-expressing T cells. There were a handful of donors in whom these clonotypes also led the CD3+CD56-NKG2C+ fraction. HCMV specificity of expanded NKG2C+ T cell clones remained unclear.

This receptor was obtained from a man aged 50 to 59 who received an inactivated influenza vaccine. This material consisted of CD4+ T cells sorted from PBMCs, taken about 11 days after vaccination.

The CDR3, as DNA: TGTGCCAGTAGTACTCGTCAGGGGCAATCCTACGAGCAGTACTTC. This sequence encodes CASSTRQGQSYEQYF. The rearrangement uses TRBV19 and TRBJ2-7, with D tentatively TRBD1 (6 bases). This CDR3 contains 15 residues. V lost 4 bases to trimming and J lost 1 base, with 14 bases between them. Germline CDR1 is LNHDA and CDR2 is SQIVND (reference sequence).